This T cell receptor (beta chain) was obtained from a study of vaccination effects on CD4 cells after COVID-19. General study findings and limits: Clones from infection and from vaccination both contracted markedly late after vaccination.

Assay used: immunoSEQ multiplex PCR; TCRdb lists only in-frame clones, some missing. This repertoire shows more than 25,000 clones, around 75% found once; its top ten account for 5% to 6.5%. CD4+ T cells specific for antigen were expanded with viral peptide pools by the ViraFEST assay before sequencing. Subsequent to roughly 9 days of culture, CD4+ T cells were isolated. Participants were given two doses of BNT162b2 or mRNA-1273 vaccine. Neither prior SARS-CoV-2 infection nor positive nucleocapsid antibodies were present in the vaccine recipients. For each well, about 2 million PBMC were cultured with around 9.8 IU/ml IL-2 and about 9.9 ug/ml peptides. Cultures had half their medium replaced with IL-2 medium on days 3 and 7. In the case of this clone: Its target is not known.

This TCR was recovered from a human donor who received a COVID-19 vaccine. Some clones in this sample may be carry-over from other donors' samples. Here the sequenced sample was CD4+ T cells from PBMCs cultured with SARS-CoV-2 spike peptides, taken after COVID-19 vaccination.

The CDR3, as DNA: TGCGCCAGCAGCTTTGGGCCCGGCACAGATACGCAGTATTTT. It translates to CASSFGPGTDTQYF. The chain employs TRBV5-1 and TRBJ2-3; D is uncertain. This CDR3 contains 14 residues. The germline V gene encodes CDR1 SGHRS and CDR2 YFSETQ. The ends were cut back, 2 bases at V and 1 base at J, with 8 bases in the middle.